What follows are 16 T cell receptor beta chains derived from one specimen sequenced in a study of blood T cell repertoires in COVID-19. Some clones are missing from TCRdb's copy, which holds only in-frame ones; the method was immunoSEQ multiplex PCR. This sample has about 110,000 clones, with about four fifths found just once. Sequenced sample: peripheral blood. The receptors were sampled from a man between 65 and 85 years old with acute or convalescent COVID-19.

Here the CDR3 DNA reads TGTGCCAGTAGTATACAGACTAGCACAGATACGCAGTATTTT. Its translation is CASSIQTSTDTQYF. This chain joins TRBV19 and TRBJ2-3; unclear D gene. CDR3 size: 14 residues. Germline V gene lookup returns CDR1 LNHDA and CDR2 SQIVND (reference sequence). Between the trimmed V and J ends, which lost 2 bases and 0 bases, there was a span of 6 bases.

The chain recombines TRBV19 with TRBJ1-4; 8 positions agree with TRBD1. The germline gives CDR1 LNHDA, CDR2 SQIVND (reference sequence). This CDR3 comprises 16 residues. The V gene end was trimmed by 3 bases and the J gene end by 7 bases; junction bases not matched to a gene: 10. The CDR3 is CASSIMPSGTGEKLFF. As DNA, the CDR3 is TGTGCCAGTAGTATTATGCCTTCCGGGACAGGTGAAAAACTGTTTTTT. Complete variable domain (other parts from reference TRBV19 and TRBJ1-4): DGGITQSPKYLFRKEGQNVTLSCEQNLNHDAMYWYRQDPGQGLRLIYYSQIVNDFQKGDIAEGYSVSREKKESFPLTVTSAQKNPTAFYLCASSIMPSGTGEKLFFGSGTQLSVL.

In DNA form, the CDR3 reads TGTGCCAGCAGTCATGTAAGCGGGGGGCTCCCCTACGAGCAGTACTTC. Its translation: CASSHVSGGLPYEQYF. The chain couples TRBV6-2 or TRBV6-3 to TRBJ2-7; the match to TRBD2 covers 9 bases. Germline V gene sequence: CDR1 MNHEY, CDR2 SVGEGT. V shed 5 bases and J 2 bases; nucleotides not matched to a gene: 10. This CDR3 has 16 residues.

The genes are TRBV6-1 and TRBJ2-3; D uncertain. Looked up from germline, CDR1 is MNHNS and CDR2 is SASEGT. The germline V and J ends were trimmed by 2 bases and 0 bases, with 6 bases remaining between them. This CDR3 is 14 amino acids long. The CDR3 nucleotides read TGTGCCAGCAGTGAACTATCTAGCACAGATACGCAGTATTTT. Its protein product is CASSELSSTDTQYF.

DNA of the CDR3: TGTGCCAGCAGCGCGTCACGGGGAGGGGATTACAATGAGCAGTTCTTC. This translates into CASSASRGGDYNEQFF. The rearrangement uses TRBV11-3 and TRBJ2-1; TRBD2 agrees at 7 bases. V was clipped by 5 bases and J by 4 bases; unmatched bases: 11. In germline, CDR1 is SGHNT, CDR2 YENEEA. The CDR3 length is 16 residues.

The rearrangement joins TRBV6-2 or TRBV6-3 to TRBJ2-7; D unresolved. With 6 bases removed from V and 1 base from J, the gap between germline ends came to 16 bases. The V gene's germline CDR1 is MNHEY and CDR2 SVGEGT. The CDR3 consists of 15 residues. Written as DNA, the CDR3 is TGTGCCAGCAGATACCCGAATGGAGATTCCTACGAGCAGTACTTC. It encodes CASRYPNGDSYEQYF.

This chain joins TRBV4-3 and TRBJ2-2; 11 nucleotides agree with TRBD2. The trim removed 8 bases at V and 2 bases at J, leaving 4 bases unmatched. Germline V gene sequence: CDR1 LGHNA, CDR2 YSLEER. The CDR3 spans 15 residues. CDR3 loop: CASALAGGNTGELFF. In DNA, the CDR3 is TGCGCCAGCGCTCTAGCGGGGGGTAACACCGGGGAGCTGTTTTTT.

This clone was counted between two and nine times. The chain combines TRBV6-6 with TRBJ2-7; 7 nucleotides match TRBD1. The CDR3 covers 12 residues. The V segment lost 6 bases and the J segment 5 bases; nucleotides outside the gene matches: 4. Germline loops: CDR1 MNHNY, CDR2 SVGAGI (reference sequence). Here the CDR3 reads CASRDRVHEQYF. CDR3 sequence (DNA): TGTGCCAGCAGAGACAGGGTACACGAGCAGTACTTC.

The chain carries TRBV25-1 and TRBJ1-4; a possible D gene is TRBD1 (6 bases). Germline CDR1 MGHDK, CDR2 SYGVNS. Trimming stripped 0 bases from V and 4 bases from J, with 9 bases between. The length of the CDR3 is 15 residues. For the CDR3, the DNA is TGTGCCAGCAGTGAATACACAGGGAGTAATGAAAAACTGTTTTTT. It specifies CASSEYTGSNEKLFF.

V gene TRBV6-4 combines with J gene TRBJ1-6; no firm D call. The CDR3 length is 14 residues. Germline CDR1 MRHNA, CDR2 SNTAGT. V dropped 2 bases and J dropped 9 bases, with 11 bases sitting between them. Here the CDR3 reads CASSDRWEGSPLHF. CDR3 nucleotide sequence: TGTGCCAGCAGTGACAGGTGGGAGGGTTCACCCCTCCACTTT.

The rearrangement links TRBV12-3 or TRBV12-4 to TRBJ2-5; D is uncertain. This CDR3 has 11 residues. The V and J ends lost 3 bases and 4 bases respectively, with 3 bases between them. CDR3 coding DNA: TGTGCCAGCAGTTTCGGAGAGACCCAGTACTTC. Translated, it gives CASSFGETQYF.

V gene TRBV7-2 combines with J gene TRBJ2-7, with D possibly being TRBD2 (6 bases). Germline V gene sequence: CDR1 SGHTA, CDR2 FQGNSA. The CDR3 extends over 14 amino acids. V was pared by 2 bases and J by 3 bases, with 11 bases between. The CDR3, as DNA: TGTGCCAGCAGCTTATCCCACGGGGGCTACGAGCAGTACTTC. Its protein is CASSLSHGGYEQYF.

V is TRBV25-1 and J is TRBJ2-7; 9 nucleotides agree with TRBD2. Germline V lookup: CDR1 MGHDK, CDR2 SYGVNS. The CDR3 extends over 14 amino acids. J gave up 2 bases and V 6 bases, and 5 bases lay outside the gene matches. DNA for the CDR3: TGTGCCAGCAGCCCAGCGGGGGGCCCCTACGAGCAGTACTTC. This translates into CASSPAGGPYEQYF.

With regard to this clone: Other DNA sequences in this sample translate to the same CDR3. This rearrangement joins TRBV5-4 to TRBJ1-5, with D possibly being TRBD1 (6 bases). Trimming removed 0 bases from V and 2 bases from J, with 6 bases in between. Germline CDR1 is SGHNT and CDR2 is YYREEE (reference sequence). CDR3 length equals 14 residues. CDR3 sequence reads: CASSLAGGNQPQHF. The CDR3 DNA reads TGTGCCAGCAGCTTGGCAGGGGGCAATCAGCCCCAGCATTTT.

The chain is built from TRBV7-3 and TRBJ2-5, with 10 bases identical to TRBD1. Germline values: CDR1 SGHTA, CDR2 FQGTGA. This CDR3 has 15 amino acids. Trimming cost V 6 bases and J 5 bases; bases outside gene matches: 9. The CDR3: CASSRGQGTGETQYF. The DNA for the CDR3 is TGTGCCAGCAGTCGGGGACAGGGGACAGGCGAGACCCAGTACTTC.

The gene calls are TRBV18 and TRBJ2-1, with 14 bases aligning to TRBD2. This CDR3 has 15 residues. V was clipped by 6 bases and J by 5 bases; unmatched bases: 3. The V gene's germline CDR1 is KGHSH and CDR2 LQKENI. The CDR3, as DNA: TGTGCCAGCTCGCGACTAGCGGGGGGGGACAATGAGCAGTTCTTC. Translating it yields CASSRLAGGDNEQFF. Complete variable domain (other parts from reference TRBV18 and TRBJ2-1): NAGVMQNPRHLVRRRGQEARLRCSPMKGHSHVYWYRQLPEEGLKFMVYLQKENIIDESGMPKERFSAEFPKEGPSILRIQQVVRGDSAAYFCASSRLAGGDNEQFFGPGTRLTVL.